These T cell receptor beta chains were read from a single sample in a study of PD-1 blockade in classical Hodgkin lymphoma. Profiled with immunoSEQ multiplex PCR; TCRdb holds only in-frame clones, not every one. The sample has about 25,000 clones; around 75% are singletons. The sequencing used CD4+ T cells from blood, collected before the fourth cycle of nivolumab. These receptors were obtained from a human donor with classical Hodgkin lymphoma. Each CDR3 is given without its conserved first and last residue. The order of the fields is V gene, CDR3 protein.

V: TRBV11-3
CDR3: ASSIGDRGTGELF

V: TRBV5-4
CDR3: ASSPPAGQDQETQY

V: TRBV9
CDR3: ASSPATGNYGYT

V: TRBV10-3
CDR3: AISEQLGFTIY

V: TRBV6-5
CDR3: ASSPPQRAGGYT

V: TRBV11-3
CDR3: ASSLSGLNEQF

V: TRBV18
CDR3: ASSPDSGDIY

V: TRBV7-9
CDR3: ASSPWTGDNYGYT

V: TRBV6-1
CDR3: ASSEDTVREQY

V: TRBV2
CDR3: ATPVGSSYNSPLH

V: TRBV10-3
CDR3: AISKQANYEQY

V: TRBV6-5
CDR3: ASSLQGGMQPQH

V: TRBV6-5
CDR3: ASSAMGGKTQY

V: TRBV7-2
CDR3: ASSAGLNTEAF

V: TRBV28
CDR3: ASSSPLDRAQVPQH

V: TRBV5-1
CDR3: ASSAGQFQETQY

V: TRBV19
CDR3: ASSIWDSSGANVLT

V: TRBV19
CDR3: ASSKGQGTTNTEAF